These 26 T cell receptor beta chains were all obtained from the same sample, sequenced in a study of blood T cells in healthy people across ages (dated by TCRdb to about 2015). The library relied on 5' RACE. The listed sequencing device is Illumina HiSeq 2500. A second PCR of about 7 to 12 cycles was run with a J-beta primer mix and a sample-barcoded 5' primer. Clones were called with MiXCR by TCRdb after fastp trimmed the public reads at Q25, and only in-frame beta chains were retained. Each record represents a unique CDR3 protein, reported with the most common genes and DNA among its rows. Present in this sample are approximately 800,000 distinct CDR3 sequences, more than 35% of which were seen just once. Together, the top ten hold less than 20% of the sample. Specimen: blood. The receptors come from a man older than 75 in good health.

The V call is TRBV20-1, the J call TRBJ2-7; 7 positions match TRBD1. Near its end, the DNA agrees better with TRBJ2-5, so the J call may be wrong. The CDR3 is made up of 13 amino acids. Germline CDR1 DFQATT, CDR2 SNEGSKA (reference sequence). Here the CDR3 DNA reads TGCAGTGGAAGAAGAACAGGGGTAGAGACCCAGTACTTC. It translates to CSGRRTGVETQYF.

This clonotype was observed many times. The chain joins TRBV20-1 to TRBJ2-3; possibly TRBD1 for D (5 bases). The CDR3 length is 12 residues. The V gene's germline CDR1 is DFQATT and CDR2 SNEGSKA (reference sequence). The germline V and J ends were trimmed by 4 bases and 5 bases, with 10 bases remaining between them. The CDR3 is CSATPGLDTQYF. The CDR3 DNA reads TGCAGTGCTACGCCAGGGTTAGATACGCAGTATTTT.

As DNA, the CDR3 is TGTGCCAGCAGCACACAGGGTCTCCAAGAGACCCAGTACTTC. Protein product: CASSTQGLQETQYF. This chain links TRBV7-2 with TRBJ2-5; TRBD1 might be the D (6 bases). Trimming took off 5 bases at V and 1 base at J, with 11 bases between the two ends. Germline values: CDR1 SGHTA, CDR2 FQGNSA. The CDR3 runs 14 residues.

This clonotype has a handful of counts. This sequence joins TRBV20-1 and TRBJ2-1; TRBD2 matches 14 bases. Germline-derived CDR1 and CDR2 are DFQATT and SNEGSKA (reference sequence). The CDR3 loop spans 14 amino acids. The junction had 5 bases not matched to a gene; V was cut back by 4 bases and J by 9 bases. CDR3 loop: CSATPGLAGVEQFF. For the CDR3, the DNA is TGCAGTGCTACCCCGGGACTAGCGGGAGTTGAGCAGTTCTTC.

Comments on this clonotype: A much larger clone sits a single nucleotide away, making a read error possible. CDR3 nucleotides: TGTGCCAGCAGCCCTACTAGCGGGAGGGCCCAAGGTACGCAGTATTTT. The encoded protein is CASSPTSGRAQGTQYF. This chain links TRBV7-2 with TRBJ2-3; TRBD2 agrees at 13 bases. CDR3 length: 16 amino acids. The germline V gene has CDR1 SGHTA and CDR2 FQGNSA. The trim removed 5 bases at V and 8 bases at J, leaving 10 bases unmatched.

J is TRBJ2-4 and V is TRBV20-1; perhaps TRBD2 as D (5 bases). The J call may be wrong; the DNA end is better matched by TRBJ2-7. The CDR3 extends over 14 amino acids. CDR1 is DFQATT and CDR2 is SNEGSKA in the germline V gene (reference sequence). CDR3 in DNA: TGCAGTGCTAGATTGGCGCTAGCCGAACCCGAGCAGTACTTC. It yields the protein CSARLALAEPEQYF.

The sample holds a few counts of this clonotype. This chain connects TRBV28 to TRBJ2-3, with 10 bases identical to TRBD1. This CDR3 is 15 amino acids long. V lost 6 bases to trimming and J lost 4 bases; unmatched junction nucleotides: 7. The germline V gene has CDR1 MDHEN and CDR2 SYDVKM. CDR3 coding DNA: TGTGCCAGCAGCCGACAGGGGGCGCAGTCAGATACGCAGTATTTT. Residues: CASSRQGAQSDTQYF.

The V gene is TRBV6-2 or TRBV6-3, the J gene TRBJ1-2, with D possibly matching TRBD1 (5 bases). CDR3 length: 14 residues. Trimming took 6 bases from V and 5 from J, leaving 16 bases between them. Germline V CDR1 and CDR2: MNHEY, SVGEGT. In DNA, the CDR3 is TGTGCCAGCAGGGCCGGGACCCGGATATATGGCTACACCTTC. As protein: CASRAGTRIYGYTF.

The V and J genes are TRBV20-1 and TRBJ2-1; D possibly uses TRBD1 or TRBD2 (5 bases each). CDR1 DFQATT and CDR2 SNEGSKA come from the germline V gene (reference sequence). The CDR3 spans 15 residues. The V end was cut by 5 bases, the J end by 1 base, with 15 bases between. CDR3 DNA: TGCAGTGCTCGGGCCGGGGCGTTTTCCTACAATGAGCAGTTCTTC. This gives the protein CSARAGAFSYNEQFF.

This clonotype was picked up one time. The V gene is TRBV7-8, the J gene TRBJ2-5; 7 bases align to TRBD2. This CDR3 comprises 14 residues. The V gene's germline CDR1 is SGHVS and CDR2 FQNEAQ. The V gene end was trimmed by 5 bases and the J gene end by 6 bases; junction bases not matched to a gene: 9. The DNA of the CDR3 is TGTGCCAGCAGCCGGGGACTACTTCAAAAGACCCAGTACTTC. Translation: CASSRGLLQKTQYF.

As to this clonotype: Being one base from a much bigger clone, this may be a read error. CDR3 loop: CASSLQRVSYNEQYF. CDR3 nucleotide sequence: TGTGCCAGCAGCTTACAGCGGGTCTCCTACAATGAGCAGTACTTC. The chain links TRBV7-2 to TRBJ2-7; maybe TRBD2 (6 bases). V gave up 2 bases and J gave up 7 bases, with 18 bases separating them. Germline values: CDR1 SGHTA, CDR2 FQGNSA. CDR3 length: 15 residues.

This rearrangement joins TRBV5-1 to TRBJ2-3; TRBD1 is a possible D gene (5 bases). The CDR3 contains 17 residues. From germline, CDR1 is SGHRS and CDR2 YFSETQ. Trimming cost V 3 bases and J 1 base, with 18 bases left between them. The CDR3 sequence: CASSYGARSGGTDTQYF. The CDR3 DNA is TGCGCCAGCAGCTATGGGGCCAGAAGTGGGGGCACAGATACGCAGTATTTT.

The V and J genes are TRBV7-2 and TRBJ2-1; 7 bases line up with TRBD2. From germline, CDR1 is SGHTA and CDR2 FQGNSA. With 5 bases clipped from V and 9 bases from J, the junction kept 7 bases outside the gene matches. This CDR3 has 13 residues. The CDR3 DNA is TGTGCCAGCAGCCCACCAGGGAGGGGTGAGCAGTTCTTC. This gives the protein CASSPPGRGEQFF.

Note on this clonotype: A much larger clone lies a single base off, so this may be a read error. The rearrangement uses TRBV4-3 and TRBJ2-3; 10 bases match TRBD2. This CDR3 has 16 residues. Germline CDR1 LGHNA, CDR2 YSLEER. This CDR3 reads CDSSPKPSGSADTQYF. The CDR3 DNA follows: TGCGACAGCAGCCCGAAACCTAGCGGGAGTGCAGATACGCAGTATTTT.

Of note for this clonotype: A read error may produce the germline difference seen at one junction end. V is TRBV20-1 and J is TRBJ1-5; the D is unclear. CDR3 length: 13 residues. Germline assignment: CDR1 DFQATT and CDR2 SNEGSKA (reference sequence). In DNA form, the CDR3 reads TGCAGTGCGCGGAGGGTCGGCAATCAGCTCCAGCATTTT. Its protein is CSARRVGNQLQHF.

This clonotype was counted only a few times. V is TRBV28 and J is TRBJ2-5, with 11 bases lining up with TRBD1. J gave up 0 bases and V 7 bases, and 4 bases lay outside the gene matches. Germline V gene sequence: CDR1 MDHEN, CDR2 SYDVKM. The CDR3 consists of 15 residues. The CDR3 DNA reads TGTGCCAGCATAAGGACAGGGGGCTACCAAGAGACCCAGTACTTC. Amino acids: CASIRTGGYQETQYF. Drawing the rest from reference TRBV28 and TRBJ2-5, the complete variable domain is DVKVTQSSRYLVKRTGEKVFLECVQDMDHENMFWYRQDPGLGLRLIYFSYDVKMKEKGDIPEGYSVSREKKERFSLILESASTNQTSMYLCASIRTGGYQETQYFGPGTRLLVL.

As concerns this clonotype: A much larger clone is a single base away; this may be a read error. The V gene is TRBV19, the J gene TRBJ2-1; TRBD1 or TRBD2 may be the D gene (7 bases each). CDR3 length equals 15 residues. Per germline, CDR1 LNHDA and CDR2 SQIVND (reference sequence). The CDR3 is CASSIGQGGNKEQFF. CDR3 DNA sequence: TGTGCCAGTAGTATCGGGCAGGGGGGGAACAAGGAGCAGTTCTTC.

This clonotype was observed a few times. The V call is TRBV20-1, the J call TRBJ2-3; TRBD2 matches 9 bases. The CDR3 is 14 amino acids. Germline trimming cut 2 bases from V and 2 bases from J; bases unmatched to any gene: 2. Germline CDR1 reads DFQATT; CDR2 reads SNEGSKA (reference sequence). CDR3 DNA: TGCAGTGCTAGACTAGCGGGAAACACAGATACGCAGTATTTT. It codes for CSARLAGNTDTQYF.

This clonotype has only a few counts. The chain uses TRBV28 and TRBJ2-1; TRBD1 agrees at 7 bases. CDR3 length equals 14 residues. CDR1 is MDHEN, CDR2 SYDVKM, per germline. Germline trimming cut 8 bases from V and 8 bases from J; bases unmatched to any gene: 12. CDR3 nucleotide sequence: TGTGCCAGCGGCTTACAGGGGATCTGGGATGAGCAGTTCTTC. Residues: CASGLQGIWDEQFF.

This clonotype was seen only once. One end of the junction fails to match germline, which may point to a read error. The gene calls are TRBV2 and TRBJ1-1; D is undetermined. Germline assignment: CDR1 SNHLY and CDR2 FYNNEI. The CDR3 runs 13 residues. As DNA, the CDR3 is TGTGCCAGCAGTGAACAGTTGAACACTGGAGCTTTCTTT. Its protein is CASSEQLNTGAFF.

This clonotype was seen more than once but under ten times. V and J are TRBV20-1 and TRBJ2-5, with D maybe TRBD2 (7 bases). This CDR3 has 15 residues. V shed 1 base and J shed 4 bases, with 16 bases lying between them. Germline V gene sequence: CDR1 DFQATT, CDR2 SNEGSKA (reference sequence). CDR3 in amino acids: CSARAPVGGGETQYF. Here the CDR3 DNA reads TGCAGTGCTAGAGCCCCCGTGGGAGGGGGAGAGACCCAGTACTTC.

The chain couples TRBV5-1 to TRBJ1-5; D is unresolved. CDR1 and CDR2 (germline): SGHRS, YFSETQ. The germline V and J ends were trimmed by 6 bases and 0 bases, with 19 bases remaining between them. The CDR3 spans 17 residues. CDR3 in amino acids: CASILHSTGYSNQPQHF. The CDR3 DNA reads TGCGCCAGCATCCTGCATTCGACCGGTTATAGCAATCAGCCCCAGCATTTT.

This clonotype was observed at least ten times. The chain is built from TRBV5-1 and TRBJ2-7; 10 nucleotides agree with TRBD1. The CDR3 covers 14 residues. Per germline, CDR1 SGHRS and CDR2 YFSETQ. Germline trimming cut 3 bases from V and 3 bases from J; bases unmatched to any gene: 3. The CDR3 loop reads CASSSGTGVYEQYF. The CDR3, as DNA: TGCGCCAGCAGCTCCGGGACAGGGGTCTACGAGCAGTACTTC.

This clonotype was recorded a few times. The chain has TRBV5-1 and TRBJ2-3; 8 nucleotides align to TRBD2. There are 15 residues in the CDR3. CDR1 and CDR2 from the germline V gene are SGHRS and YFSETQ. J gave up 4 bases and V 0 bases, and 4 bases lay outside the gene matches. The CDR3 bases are TGCGCCAGCAGCTTGGGCGGGAGGCCCTCAGATACGCAGTATTTT. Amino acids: CASSLGGRPSDTQYF.

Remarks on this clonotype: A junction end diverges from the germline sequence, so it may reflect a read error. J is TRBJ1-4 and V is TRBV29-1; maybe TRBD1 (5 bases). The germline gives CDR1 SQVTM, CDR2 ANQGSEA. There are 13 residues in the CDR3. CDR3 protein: CSVEDRGNEKLFF. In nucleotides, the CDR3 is TGCAGCGTTGAAGATCGGGGGAATGAAAAGCTGTTTTTT.

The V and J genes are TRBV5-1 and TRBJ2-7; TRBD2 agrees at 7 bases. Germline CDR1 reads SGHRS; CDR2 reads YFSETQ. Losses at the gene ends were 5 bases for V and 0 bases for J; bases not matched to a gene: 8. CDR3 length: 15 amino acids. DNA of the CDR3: TGCGCCAGCAGATATCTAGCGGTCGTCTCCTACGAGCAGTACTTC. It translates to CASRYLAVVSYEQYF.